The 6 T cell receptor beta chains reported below all come from one sample, sequenced in a study of blood T cell repertoires in COVID-19. Some clones are missing from TCRdb's copy, which holds only in-frame ones; the method was immunoSEQ multiplex PCR. The table lists about 200,000 clones, 70% to 90% of them singletons. Sequencing was carried out using peripheral blood. Receptor source: a woman in her 70s with acute or convalescent COVID-19.

The chain carries TRBV18 and TRBJ2-7; 9 positions match TRBD1. CDR3 length: 20 amino acids. Unmatched junction bases numbered 18, after V lost 2 bases and J lost 1 base. Germline V gene data show CDR1 as KGHSH and CDR2 as LQKENI. The CDR3 here is CASSPTNRPSGQGISYEQYF. CDR3 nucleotides: TGTGCCAGCTCACCAACCAACCGACCCAGTGGACAGGGGATTTCCTACGAGCAGTACTTC.

The V gene is TRBV29-1, the J gene TRBJ1-2; 12 nucleotides line up with TRBD1. The CDR3 is 12 residues long. The trim removed 6 bases at V and 6 bases at J, leaving 2 bases unmatched. Per the germline V gene, CDR1 is SQVTM and CDR2 is ANQGSEA. CDR3 protein: CSVGQGADGYTF. The CDR3 bases are TGCAGCGTGGGACAGGGGGCAGATGGCTACACCTTC.

The chain recombines TRBV19 with TRBJ1-6; weak D call: TRBD1 (5 bases). Germline V gene data show CDR1 as LNHDA and CDR2 as SQIVND (reference sequence). The CDR3 contains 16 residues. The V and J ends lost 3 bases and 7 bases respectively, with 16 bases between them. The CDR3 protein is CASSILEGRRNSPLHF. The CDR3 nucleotides read TGTGCCAGTAGTATCCTGGAGGGACGGCGGAATTCACCCCTCCACTTT.

The V and J genes are TRBV19 and TRBJ1-1, with 10 bases lining up with TRBD1. With V trimmed by 3 bases and J by 7 bases, 8 bases remained unmatched. CDR1 is LNHDA, CDR2 SQIVND, per germline (reference sequence). This CDR3 has 15 residues. The CDR3 spells CASSITRTGGIEAFF. The CDR3 DNA reads TGTGCCAGTAGTATCACCCGGACAGGGGGGATTGAAGCTTTCTTT.

This clone turned up a few times. The genes are TRBV11-2 and TRBJ2-3; TRBD2 aligns across 13 bases. V shed 6 bases, J shed 0 bases, and the junction held 6 bases outside the gene matches. Germline CDR1 is SGHAT and CDR2 is FQNNGV. There are 17 residues in the CDR3. The CDR3 reads CASRRLAGGLSTDTQYF. The CDR3 nucleotides are TGTGCCAGCAGAAGACTAGCGGGGGGCCTTAGCACAGATACGCAGTATTTT.

The genes are TRBV10-3 and TRBJ1-2; possible D gene TRBD1, 6 bases. The CDR3 extends over 15 amino acids. V was trimmed by 4 bases and J by 6 bases, leaving 18 bases between them. Germline V gene lookup returns CDR1 ENHRY and CDR2 SYGVKD. CDR3: CAISGGPNTGHGYTF. CDR3 bases: TGTGCCATCAGTGGGGGGCCGAATACAGGGCATGGCTACACCTTC.